This paragraph reports one T cell receptor (beta chain). The data belong to a study of T cell responses to AZD1222 COVID-19 vaccine. The overall study: Second doses at about 4 or about 12 weeks were pooled.

Sequenced by immunoSEQ multiplex PCR; TCRdb stores in-frame clones only, minus some. The sample gives roughly 67,000 clones, more than 70% of which show up once; roughly 8% is in the top ten. The CDR3 extends over 16 amino acids. Germline loops: CDR1 SGDLS, CDR2 YYNGEE. V gave up 5 bases and J gave up 0 bases, with 15 bases separating them. V usage is TRBV9 and J usage is TRBJ1-3; D is uncertain. The sequence was collected from an adult in good health. This sample comprised peripheral blood, obtained on day 0 of AZD1222 vaccination. The CDR3 protein is CASSPTTGSSGNTIYF. The CDR3, as DNA: TGTGCCAGCAGTCCAACCACGGGGAGCTCTGGAAACACCATATATTTT.